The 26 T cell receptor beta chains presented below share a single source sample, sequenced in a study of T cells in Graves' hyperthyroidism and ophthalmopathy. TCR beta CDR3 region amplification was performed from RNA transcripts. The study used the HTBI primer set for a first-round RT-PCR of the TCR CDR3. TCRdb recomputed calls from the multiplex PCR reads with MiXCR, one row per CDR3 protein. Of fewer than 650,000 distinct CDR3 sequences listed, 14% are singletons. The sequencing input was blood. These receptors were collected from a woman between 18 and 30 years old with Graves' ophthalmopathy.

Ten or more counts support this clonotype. This CDR3 reads CASSPSLPGLAGRSLHRTQYF. CDR3 bases: TGTGCCAGCAGCCCTTCCCTCCCGGGACTAGCGGGACGGTCCCTCCACAGGACGCAGTATTTT. V and J are TRBV7-8 and TRBJ2-3; 13 bases agree with TRBD2. With 5 bases clipped from V and 9 bases from J, the junction kept 26 bases outside the gene matches. Germline V CDR1 and CDR2: SGHVS, FQNEAQ. The CDR3 has 21 residues.

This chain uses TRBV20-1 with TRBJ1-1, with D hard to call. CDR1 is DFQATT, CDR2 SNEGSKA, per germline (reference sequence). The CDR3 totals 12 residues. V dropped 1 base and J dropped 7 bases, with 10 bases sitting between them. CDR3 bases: TGCAGTGCTAGAGCAAATAAGGTTGAAGCTTTCTTT. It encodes CSARANKVEAFF.

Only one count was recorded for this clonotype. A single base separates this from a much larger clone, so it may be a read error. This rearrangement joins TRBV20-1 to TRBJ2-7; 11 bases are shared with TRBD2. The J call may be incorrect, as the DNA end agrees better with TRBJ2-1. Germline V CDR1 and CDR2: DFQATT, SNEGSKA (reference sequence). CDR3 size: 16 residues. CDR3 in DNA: TGCAGTGCTAGGGCCTTAACTAGCGGGAGCTACAATGAGCAGTTCTTC. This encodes CSARALTSGSYNEQFF.

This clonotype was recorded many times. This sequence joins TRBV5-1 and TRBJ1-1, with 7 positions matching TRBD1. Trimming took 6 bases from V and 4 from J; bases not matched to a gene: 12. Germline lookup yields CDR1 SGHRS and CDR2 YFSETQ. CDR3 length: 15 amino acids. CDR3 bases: TGCGCCAGCAAGGTCGTCCCGGGGACAGCCACTGAAGCTTTCTTT. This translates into CASKVVPGTATEAFF.

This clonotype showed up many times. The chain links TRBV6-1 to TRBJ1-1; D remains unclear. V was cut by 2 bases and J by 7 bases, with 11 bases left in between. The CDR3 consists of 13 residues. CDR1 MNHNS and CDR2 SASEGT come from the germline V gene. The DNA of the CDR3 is TGTGCCAGCAGTGAATTGTGGAGGGATGAAGCTTTCTTT. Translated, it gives CASSELWRDEAFF.

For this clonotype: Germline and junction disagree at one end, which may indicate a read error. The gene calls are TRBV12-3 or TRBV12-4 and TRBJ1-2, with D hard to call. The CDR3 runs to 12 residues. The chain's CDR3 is CASNLGLYGYTF. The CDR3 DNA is TGTGCCAGCAATTTAGGTCTGTATGGCTACACCTTC.

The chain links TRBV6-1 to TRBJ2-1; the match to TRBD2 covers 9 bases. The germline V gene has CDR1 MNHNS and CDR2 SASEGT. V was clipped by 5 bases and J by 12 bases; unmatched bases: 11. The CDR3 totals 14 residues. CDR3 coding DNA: TGTGCCAGCAGTAAAACCGGGACTAGCCTAGCGCAGTTCTTC. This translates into CASSKTGTSLAQFF.

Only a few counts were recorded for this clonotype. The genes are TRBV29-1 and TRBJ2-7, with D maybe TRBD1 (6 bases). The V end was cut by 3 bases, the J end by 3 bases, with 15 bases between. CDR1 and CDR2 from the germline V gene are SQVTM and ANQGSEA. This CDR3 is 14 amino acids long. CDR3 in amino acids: CSVEKPGQLYEQYF. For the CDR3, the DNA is TGCAGCGTTGAGAAACCGGGACAACTCTACGAGCAGTACTTC.

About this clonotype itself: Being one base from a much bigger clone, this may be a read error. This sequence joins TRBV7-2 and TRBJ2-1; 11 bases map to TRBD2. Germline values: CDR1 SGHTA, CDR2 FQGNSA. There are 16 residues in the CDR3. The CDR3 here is CASRRTSGSSYNERFF. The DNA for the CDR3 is TGTGCCAGCAGGCGTACTAGCGGGAGCTCCTACAATGAGCGGTTCTTC.

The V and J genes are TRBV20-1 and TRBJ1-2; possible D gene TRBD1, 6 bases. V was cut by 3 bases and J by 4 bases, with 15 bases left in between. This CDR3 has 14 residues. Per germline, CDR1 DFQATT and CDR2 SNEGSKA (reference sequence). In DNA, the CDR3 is TGCAGTGCTAGGGAGACAGGCAGATTCTATGGCTACACCTTC. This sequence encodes CSARETGRFYGYTF.

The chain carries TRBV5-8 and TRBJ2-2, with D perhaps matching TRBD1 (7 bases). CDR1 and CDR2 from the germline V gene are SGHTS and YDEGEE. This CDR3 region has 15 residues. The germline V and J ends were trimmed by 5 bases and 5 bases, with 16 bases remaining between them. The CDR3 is CASRPRDRITGELFF. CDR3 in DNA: TGTGCCAGCAGGCCGCGGGACAGAATTACCGGGGAGCTGTTTTTT. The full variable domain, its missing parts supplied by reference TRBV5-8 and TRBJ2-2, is EAGVTQSPTHLIKTRGQQATLRCSPISGHTSVYWYQQALGLGLQFLLWYDEGEERNRGNFPPRFSGRQFPNYSSELNVNALELEDSALYLCASRPRDRITGELFFGEGSRLTVL.

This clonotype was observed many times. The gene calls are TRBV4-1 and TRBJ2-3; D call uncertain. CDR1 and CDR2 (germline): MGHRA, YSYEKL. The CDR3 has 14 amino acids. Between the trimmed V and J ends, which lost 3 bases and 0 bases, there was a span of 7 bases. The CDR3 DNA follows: TGCGCCAGCAGCCACCAGCGTAGCACAGATACGCAGTATTTT. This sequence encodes CASSHQRSTDTQYF.

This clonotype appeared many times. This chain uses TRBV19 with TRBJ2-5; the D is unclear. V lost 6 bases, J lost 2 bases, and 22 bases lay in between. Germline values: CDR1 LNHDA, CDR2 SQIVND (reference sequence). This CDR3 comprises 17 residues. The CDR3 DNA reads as TGTGCCAGTAGAAGTTGTTGCCTGTGGGGATTTCAAGAGACCCAGTACTTC. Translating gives CASRSCCLWGFQETQYF.

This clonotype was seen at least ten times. CDR3 sequence: CASSFGFRDRPTNEKLFF. The CDR3 DNA reads as TGTGCCAGCAGCTTCGGATTCCGGGACAGGCCAACTAATGAAAAACTGTTTTTT. The gene calls are TRBV11-3 and TRBJ1-4, with TRBD1 identical over 8 bases. The germline gives CDR1 SGHNT, CDR2 YENEEA. The junction had 9 bases not matched to a gene; V was cut back by 3 bases and J by 0 bases. The length of the CDR3 is 18 residues.

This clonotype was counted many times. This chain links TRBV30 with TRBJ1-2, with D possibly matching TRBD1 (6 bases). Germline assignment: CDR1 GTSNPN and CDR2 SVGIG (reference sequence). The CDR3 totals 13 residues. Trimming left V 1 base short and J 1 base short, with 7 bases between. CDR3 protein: CAWSEGGNYGYTF. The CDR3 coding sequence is TGTGCCTGGAGTGAAGGGGGTAACTATGGCTACACCTTC.

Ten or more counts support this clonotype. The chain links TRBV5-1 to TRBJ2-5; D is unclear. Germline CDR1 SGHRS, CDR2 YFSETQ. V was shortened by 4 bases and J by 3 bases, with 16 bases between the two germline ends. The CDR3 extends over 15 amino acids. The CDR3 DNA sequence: TGCGCCAGCAGCCCCCCTCAGGCTGGGGAAGAGACCCAGTACTTC. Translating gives CASSPPQAGEETQYF.

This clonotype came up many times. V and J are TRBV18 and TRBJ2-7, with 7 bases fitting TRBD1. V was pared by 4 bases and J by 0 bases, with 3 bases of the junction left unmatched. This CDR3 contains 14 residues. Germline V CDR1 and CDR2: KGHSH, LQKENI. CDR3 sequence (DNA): TGTGCCAGCTCACGTGGACAGGACTCCTACGAGCAGTACTTC. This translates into CASSRGQDSYEQYF.

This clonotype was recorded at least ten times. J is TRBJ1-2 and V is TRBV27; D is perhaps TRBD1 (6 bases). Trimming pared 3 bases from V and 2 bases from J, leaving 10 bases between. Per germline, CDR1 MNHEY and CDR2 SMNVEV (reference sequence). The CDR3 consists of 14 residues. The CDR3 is CASSFRGANYGYTF. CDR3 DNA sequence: TGTGCCAGCAGTTTTCGGGGGGCCAACTATGGCTACACCTTC.

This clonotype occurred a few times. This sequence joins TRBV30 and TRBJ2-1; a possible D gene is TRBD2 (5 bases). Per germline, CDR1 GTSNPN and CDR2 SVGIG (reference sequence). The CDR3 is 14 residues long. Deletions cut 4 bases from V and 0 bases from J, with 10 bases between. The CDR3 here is CAWTTGSSYNEQFF. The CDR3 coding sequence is TGTGCCTGGACGACGGGAAGCTCCTACAATGAGCAGTTCTTC. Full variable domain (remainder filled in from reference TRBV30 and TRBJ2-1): SQTIHQWPATLVQPVGSPLSLECTVEGTSNPNLYWYRQAAGRGLQLLFYSVGIGQISSEVPQNLSASRPQDRQFILSSKKLLLSDSGFYLCAWTTGSSYNEQFFGPGTRLTVL.

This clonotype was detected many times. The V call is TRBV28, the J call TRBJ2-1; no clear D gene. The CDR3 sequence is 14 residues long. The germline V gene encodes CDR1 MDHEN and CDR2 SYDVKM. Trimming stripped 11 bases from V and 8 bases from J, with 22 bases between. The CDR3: CAYVIPHDRHEQFF. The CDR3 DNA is TGTGCCTATGTTATCCCACACGATCGGCATGAGCAGTTCTTC.

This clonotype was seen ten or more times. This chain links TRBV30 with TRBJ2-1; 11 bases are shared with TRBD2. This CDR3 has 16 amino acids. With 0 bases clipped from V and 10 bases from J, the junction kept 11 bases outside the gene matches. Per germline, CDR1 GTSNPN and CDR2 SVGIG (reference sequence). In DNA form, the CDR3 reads TGTGCCTGGAGTGTACCCAGACGGTCTAGCGGGAGGGAGCAGTTCTTC. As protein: CAWSVPRRSSGREQFF.

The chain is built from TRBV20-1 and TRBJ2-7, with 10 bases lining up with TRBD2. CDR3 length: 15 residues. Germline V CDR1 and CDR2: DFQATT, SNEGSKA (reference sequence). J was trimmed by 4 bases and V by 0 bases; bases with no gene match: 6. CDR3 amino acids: CSARDEREGEYEQYF. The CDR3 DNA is TGCAGTGCTAGAGATGAGCGGGAGGGGGAGTACGAGCAGTACTTC.

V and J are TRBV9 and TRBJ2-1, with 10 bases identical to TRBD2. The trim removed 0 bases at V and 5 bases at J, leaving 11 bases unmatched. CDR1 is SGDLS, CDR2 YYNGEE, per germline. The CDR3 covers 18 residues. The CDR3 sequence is CASSVEAASGRVNNEQFF. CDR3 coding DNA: TGTGCCAGCAGCGTAGAGGCGGCTAGCGGGAGAGTTAACAATGAGCAGTTCTTC.

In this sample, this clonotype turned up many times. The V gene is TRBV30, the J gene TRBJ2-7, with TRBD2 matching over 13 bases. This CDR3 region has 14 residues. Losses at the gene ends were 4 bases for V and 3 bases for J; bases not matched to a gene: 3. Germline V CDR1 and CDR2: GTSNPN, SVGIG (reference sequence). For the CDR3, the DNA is TGTGCCTGGACCGGACTAGCGGGAGTCTACGAGCAGTACTTC. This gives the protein CAWTGLAGVYEQYF.

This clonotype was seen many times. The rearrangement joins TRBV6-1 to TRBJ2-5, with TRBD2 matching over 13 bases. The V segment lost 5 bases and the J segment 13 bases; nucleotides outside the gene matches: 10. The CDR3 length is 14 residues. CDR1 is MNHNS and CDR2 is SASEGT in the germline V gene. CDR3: CASSPGLAGLRWYF. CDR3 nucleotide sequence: TGTGCCAGCAGTCCGGGACTAGCGGGGCTGAGGTGGTACTTC.

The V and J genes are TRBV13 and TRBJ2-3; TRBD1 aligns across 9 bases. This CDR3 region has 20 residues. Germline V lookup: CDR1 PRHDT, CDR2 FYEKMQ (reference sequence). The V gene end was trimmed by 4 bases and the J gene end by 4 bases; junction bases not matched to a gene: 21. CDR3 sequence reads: CASSSSTGAPGTGKADTQYF. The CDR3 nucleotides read TGTGCCAGCAGCTCCTCTACGGGGGCACCGGGGACAGGGAAGGCAGATACGCAGTATTTT. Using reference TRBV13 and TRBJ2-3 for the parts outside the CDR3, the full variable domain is AAGVIQSPRHLIKEKRETATLKCYPIPRHDTVYWYQQGPGQDPQFLISFYEKMQSDKGSIPDRFSAQQFSDYHSELNMSSLELGDSALYFCASSSSTGAPGTGKADTQYFGPGTRLTVL.